The rows below give T cell receptor beta chains drawn from one sample of a study of OX40 agonist ivuxolimab in advanced cancers. Here immunoSEQ multiplex PCR was the method, and the copy in TCRdb shows in-frame clones only, minus some. The sample has 45,000 to 50,000 clones, 88% seen once. Source: CD4+ or CD8+ T cells sorted from blood, taken in a trial of the OX40 agonist ivuxolimab. All receptors derive from an adult with an advanced solid tumor such as melanoma, head and neck, liver or kidney cancer. CDR3s include the opening cysteine and the closing phenylalanine or tryptophan. The D gene is left open where the match is weak. A clone size is listed for some rows: how often the clone was seen (once, few, many), or a class if it is expanded.

V gene	clone size	J gene	D gene	CDR3 DNA	CDR3 protein
TRBV6-1	-	TRBJ2-1	TRBD2	TGTGCCAGCAGTGCTGATAGCGGGAGGGCCTCCAATGAGCAGTTCTTC	CASSADSGRASNEQFF
TRBV23-1	-	TRBJ2-1	TRBD1	TGCGCCAGCAGTCAATCCCCGGGACAGGGGATAGCCTACAATGAGCAGTTCTTC	CASSQSPGQGIAYNEQFF
TRBV4-3	-	TRBJ2-7	-	TGCGCCAGCAGCCCGGACAGCGCAGTCTATCCACCTGCACTTATCTCCTACTACGAGCAGTACTTC	CASSPDSAVYPPALISYYEQYF
TRBV6-5	-	TRBJ1-5	-	TGTGCCAGCAGTTTTGAGCCCCAGCATTTT	CASSFEPQHF
TRBV9	-	TRBJ2-5	-	TGTGCCGGCAGCGTCCGACCTTACAAGGGGGAGACCCAGTACTTC	CAGSVRPYKGETQYF
TRBV19	-	TRBJ1-3	-	TGTGCCAGTAGCGCCGGGACCGGCTTTCTAAACACCATATATTTT	CASSAGTGFLNTIYF
TRBV2	-	TRBJ2-1	TRBD2	TGTGCCAGCAGGGCAGACTCGGGGGGAAACAATGAGCAGTTCTTC	CASRADSGGNNEQFF
TRBV12-1	-	TRBJ2-7	-	TGTGCCAGCAGCCGTAGGGGGGTCCAAGAGGACGAGCAGTACTTC	CASSRRGVQEDEQYF
TRBV6-5	-	TRBJ1-2	-	TGTGCCAGCACGAAAGTGTTGGGTGGCTACACCTTC	CASTKVLGGYTF
TRBV5-1	-	TRBJ2-3	-	TGCGCCAGCAGCTTGGAAGGGGGGAGTGGGACAGTCGACAGCACAGATACGCAGTATTTT	CASSLEGGSGTVDSTDTQYF
TRBV27	-	TRBJ2-3	-	TGTGCCAGCAGTTGGGCGGGACGCCGTACAGATACGCAGTATTTT	CASSWAGRRTDTQYF
TRBV4-2	-	TRBJ1-2	-	TGTGCCAGCAGCCAATGGGGCGGCTACACCTTC	CASSQWGGYTF
TRBV11-3	-	TRBJ2-7	-	TGTGCCAGCAGCCCAAGCCCACTAGCTTACGAGCAGTACTTC	CASSPSPLAYEQYF
TRBV7-3	few	TRBJ1-4	-	TGTGCCAGCCACCCCTTGGACTTAGGGTCCGGCAGTACAACTAATGAAAAACTGTTTTTT	CASHPLDLGSGSTTNEKLFF
TRBV4-1	-	TRBJ1-6	-	TGCGCCAGCAGCCAAGAGCGAGGTGTATCACCCCTCCACTTT	CASSQERGVSPLHF
TRBV29-1	-	TRBJ2-5	-	TGCAGCGTCCCGAGGGGAGGGGGGTATCAAGAGACCCAGTACTTC	CSVPRGGGYQETQYF
TRBV15	-	TRBJ2-7	TRBD2	TGTGCCACCAGCAGAGATGAGGGGCTAGCGGGAGGGCCGGGCTACGAGCAGTACTTC	CATSRDEGLAGGPGYEQYF
TRBV6-1	few	TRBJ1-3	-	TGTGCCAGCAGTGACCCCACGTCCTCTGGAAACACCATATATTTT	CASSDPTSSGNTIYF
TRBV7-8	-	TRBJ2-7	-	TGTGCCAGCAGCTCGTCAACTACCTCCTACGAGCAGTACTTC	CASSSSTTSYEQYF
TRBV25-1	-	TRBJ1-5	TRBD1	TGTGCCAGCAGGACAGGGGACCAGCCCCAGCATTTT	CASRTGDQPQHF
TRBV7-8	once	TRBJ1-4	-	TGTGCCAGCAGCCCCGTATCGTGGGCAACTAATGAAAAACTGTTTTTT	CASSPVSWATNEKLFF
TRBV30	-	TRBJ1-5	TRBD1	TGTGCCTGGGCCGGACAGGGCAATCAGCCCCAGCATTTT	CAWAGQGNQPQHF
TRBV4-3	-	TRBJ2-1	-	TGCGCCAGCAGCGGGGCAGGGTCGTACAATGAGCAGTTCTTC	CASSGAGSYNEQFF
TRBV29-1	-	TRBJ2-7	-	TGCAGCGTTGAAGACGAGTTCTACGAGCAGTACTTC	CSVEDEFYEQYF
TRBV28	-	TRBJ1-1	-	TGTGCCACTCATCCAGGGCCCACTGAAGCTTTCTTT	CATHPGPTEAFF
TRBV6-5	-	TRBJ2-6	TRBD2	TGTGCCAGCAGTTACAAGCGGGGGGCTGGGGCCAACGTCCTGACTTTC	CASSYKRGAGANVLTF
TRBV5-4	-	TRBJ2-1	-	TGTGCCAGCAGCTTGGGTGGAGTCCTATCCTCCTACAATGAGCAGTTCTTC	CASSLGGVLSSYNEQFF
TRBV10-3	-	TRBJ1-2	TRBD1	TGTGCCATCAGTGACAGGGGGTCTAACTATGGCTACACCTTC	CAISDRGSNYGYTF
TRBV7-6	once	TRBJ1-4	-	TGTGCCAGCAGCCCAGGGACACCCGAAAAACTGTTTTTT	CASSPGTPEKLFF
TRBV5-6	-	TRBJ2-7	-	TGTGCCAGCAGCTTGGTGGCTTTCTACGAGCAGTACTTC	CASSLVAFYEQYF
TRBV6-5	-	TRBJ1-2	TRBD1	TGTGCCAGCAGTCCAGGGACAGTCTATGGCTACACCTTC	CASSPGTVYGYTF
TRBV2	-	TRBJ2-1	TRBD2	TGTGCCAACTCCGGGGGGGCCCAGGTCAATGAGCAGTTCTTC	CANSGGAQVNEQFF
TRBV7-3	-	TRBJ2-2	TRBD1	TGTGCCAGCAGCTTGACAGGGAAAACCGGGGAGCTGTTTTTT	CASSLTGKTGELFF
TRBV19	-	TRBJ2-2	TRBD1	TGTGCCAGTAGTATAGATAGGGGGACAGGCAACACCGGGGAGCTGTTTTTT	CASSIDRGTGNTGELFF
TRBV7-6	-	TRBJ2-2	TRBD2	TGTGCCAGCAGCCCCTCGGCGGGGGGGGACACCGGGGAGCTGTTTTTT	CASSPSAGGDTGELFF
TRBV4-1	-	TRBJ1-1	-	TGCGCCAGCAGCCTGCGTGATACACCGAACACTGAAGCTTTCTTT	CASSLRDTPNTEAFF
TRBV7-3	few	TRBJ1-2	-	TGTGCCAGCAGCCGGTCTCCAGGGGAGGGACATATGGGCTACACCTTC	CASSRSPGEGHMGYTF
TRBV7-6	-	TRBJ1-3	-	TGTGCCAGCAGCTCGCGTACGGGACGGGACACCATATATTTT	CASSSRTGRDTIYF
TRBV7-9	-	TRBJ2-3	-	TGTGCCAGCAGCTTAGCCAGGGTGACGGCAGATACGCAGTATTTT	CASSLARVTADTQYF
TRBV2	few	TRBJ2-3	TRBD2	TGTGCCAGCAGTAGTGTGGGGGGGGTTGCCGGAGGCACAGATACGCAGTATTTT	CASSSVGGVAGGTDTQYF
TRBV5-1	once	TRBJ2-7	-	TGCGCCAGCAGCTCAACCGACTACGAGCAGTACTTC	CASSSTDYEQYF
TRBV27	-	TRBJ1-6	-	TGTGCCAGCAGCGAGAGGGCAGGGATAGCTAATTCACCCCTCCACTTT	CASSERAGIANSPLHF
TRBV5-6	-	TRBJ1-1	-	TGTGCCAGCAGCTTGGAGGACCCGGCTGAAGCTTTCTTT	CASSLEDPAEAFF
TRBV10-3	-	TRBJ1-4	-	TGTGCCATCAGCGCGGGGGCAGAGGAGAAACTGTTTTTT	CAISAGAEEKLFF
TRBV12-5	-	TRBJ2-1	-	TGTGCTAGTGGTTTGTTAGGAGTGGGGGTCCATGAGCAGTTCTTC	CASGLLGVGVHEQFF
TRBV5-5	-	TRBJ1-2	-	TGTGCCAGCAGCTTTCAAGACTATGGCTACACCTTC	CASSFQDYGYTF
TRBV19	-	TRBJ1-2	-	TGTGCCAGTAGTATAGTGAGTTCGGCGGATCACTATGGCTACACCTTC	CASSIVSSADHYGYTF
TRBV4-1	-	TRBJ1-5	-	TGCGCCAGCAGCCAAGATGGGCAGAGCAATCAGCCCCAGCATTTT	CASSQDGQSNQPQHF